This T cell receptor beta chain comes out of a study of T cell repertoires in cytomegalovirus infection (dated by TCRdb to between 2018 and 2021). For the study in its entirety: Recently identified HLA-C-restricted CMV epitopes, whose presentation resists viral immunomodulation, were targeted by peptide stimulations together with well-studied HLA-B-restricted epitopes. Donor HLA type was relevant to the analysis, because carriage of CMV infection together with the matching HLA type was indicated by public TCR beta signatures.

In its sample, this clonotype was seen a few times. Its antigen is currently not known. Base qualities are not recorded, but no much larger clone differs from it by a single base. Data came from an Illumina HiSeq 1500. TCRdb reprocessing: public reads trimmed at Q25 with fastp, clones called with MiXCR, in-frame beta chains kept. One record per CDR3 amino acid sequence lists the most common genes and DNA. Recorded for this sample are a few hundred thousand distinct CDR3 sequences; about two fifths of them occurred a single time. The ten largest clones capture 43% of the sample. Read against the paper, the sample's treatment or condition label means: in vitro stimulation with specific CMV peptide epitopes to enrich CMV-specific T cells. Paper-wide results and their limitations: The ex vivo response was dominated by HLA-C-restricted CMV-specific TCR beta clonotypes, which also provided the single most frequent clonotype in two of eight donors. Carriers of CMV infection plus the relevant HLA type were discriminated by the cumulative frequency of public TCR beta family members in the study cohort and in an independent roughly 370-donor cohort.

This TCR was sampled from a human donor in good health (CMV status not recorded). Some clones in this sample may be carry-over from other donors' samples. The sample was cultured PBMCs, taken from culture after CMV antigen stimulation.

The CDR3 amino acid sequence is: CASSFGSTLNTEAFF. The bases read TGTGCCAGCAGCTTCGGGTCAACCTTGAACACTGAAGCTTTCTTT. This sequence uses TRBV7-8 and TRBJ1-1; the D gene lacks a confident call. V lost 3 bases and J lost 0 bases; the stretch between them is 11 bases long. The CDR3 runs 15 amino acids, cysteine and phenylalanine included. Kept here is only the CDR3 DNA, which spans 45 bases and is read in frame from base 1. From a lookup of the germline V gene, CDR1 and CDR2 are SGHVS and FQNEAQ.